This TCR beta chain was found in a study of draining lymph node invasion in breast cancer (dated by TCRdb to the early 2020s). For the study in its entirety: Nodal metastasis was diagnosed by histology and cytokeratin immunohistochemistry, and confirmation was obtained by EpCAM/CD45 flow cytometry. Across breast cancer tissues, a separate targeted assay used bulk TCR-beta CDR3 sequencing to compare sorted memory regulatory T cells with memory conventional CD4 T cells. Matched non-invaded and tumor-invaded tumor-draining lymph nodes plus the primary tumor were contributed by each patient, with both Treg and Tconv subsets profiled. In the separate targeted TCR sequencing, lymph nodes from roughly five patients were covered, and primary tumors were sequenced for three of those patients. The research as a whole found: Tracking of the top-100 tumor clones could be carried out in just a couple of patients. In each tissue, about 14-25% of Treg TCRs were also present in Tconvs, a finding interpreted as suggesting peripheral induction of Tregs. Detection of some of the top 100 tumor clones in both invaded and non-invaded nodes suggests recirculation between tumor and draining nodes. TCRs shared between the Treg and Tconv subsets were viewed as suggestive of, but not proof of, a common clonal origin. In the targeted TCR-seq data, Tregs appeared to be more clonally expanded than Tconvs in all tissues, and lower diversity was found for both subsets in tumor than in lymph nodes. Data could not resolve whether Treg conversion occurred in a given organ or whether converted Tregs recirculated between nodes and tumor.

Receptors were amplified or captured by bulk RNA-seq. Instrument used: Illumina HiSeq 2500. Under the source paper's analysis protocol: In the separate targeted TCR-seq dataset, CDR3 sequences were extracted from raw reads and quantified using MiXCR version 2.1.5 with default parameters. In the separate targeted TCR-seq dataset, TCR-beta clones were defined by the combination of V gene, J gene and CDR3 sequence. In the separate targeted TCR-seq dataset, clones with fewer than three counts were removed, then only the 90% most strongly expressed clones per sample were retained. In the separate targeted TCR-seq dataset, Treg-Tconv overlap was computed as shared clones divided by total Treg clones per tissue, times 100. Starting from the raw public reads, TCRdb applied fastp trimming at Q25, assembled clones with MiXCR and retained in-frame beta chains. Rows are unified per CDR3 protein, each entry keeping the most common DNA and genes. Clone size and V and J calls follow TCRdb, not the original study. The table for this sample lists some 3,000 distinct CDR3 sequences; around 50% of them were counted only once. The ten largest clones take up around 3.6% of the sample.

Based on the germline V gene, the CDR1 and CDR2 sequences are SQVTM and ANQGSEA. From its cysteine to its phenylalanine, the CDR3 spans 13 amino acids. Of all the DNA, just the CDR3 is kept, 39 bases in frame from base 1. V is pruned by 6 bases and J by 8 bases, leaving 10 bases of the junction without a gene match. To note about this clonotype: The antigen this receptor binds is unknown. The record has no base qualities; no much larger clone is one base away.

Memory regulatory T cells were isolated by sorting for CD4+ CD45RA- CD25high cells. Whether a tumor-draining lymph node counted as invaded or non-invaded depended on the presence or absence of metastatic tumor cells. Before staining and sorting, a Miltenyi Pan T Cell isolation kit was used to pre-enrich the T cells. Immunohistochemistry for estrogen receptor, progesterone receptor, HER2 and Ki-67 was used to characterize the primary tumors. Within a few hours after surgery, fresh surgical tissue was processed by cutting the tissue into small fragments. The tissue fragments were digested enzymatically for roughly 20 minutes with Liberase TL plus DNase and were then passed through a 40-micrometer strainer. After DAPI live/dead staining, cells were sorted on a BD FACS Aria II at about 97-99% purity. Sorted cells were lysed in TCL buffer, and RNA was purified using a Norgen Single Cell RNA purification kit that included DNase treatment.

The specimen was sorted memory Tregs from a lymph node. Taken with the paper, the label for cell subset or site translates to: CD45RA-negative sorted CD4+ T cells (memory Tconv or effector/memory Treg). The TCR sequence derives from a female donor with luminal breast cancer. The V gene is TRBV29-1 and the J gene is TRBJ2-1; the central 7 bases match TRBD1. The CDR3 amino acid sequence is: CSVDREPRDEQFF. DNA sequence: TGCAGCGTCGACAGGGAACCACGGGATGAGCAGTTCTTC.